These 20 T cell receptor beta chains came from one sample sequenced in a study of T cell changes during pregnancy in multiple sclerosis (dated by TCRdb to 2018 to 2020). The library came from the immunoSEQ multiplex PCR assay. Here the immuneACCESS table is served through TCRdb, limited to in-frame sequences with V and J called. Missing clones are a known gap in these copies; in checked studies unresolved V genes cover under half, and the rest lacks a known reason. The sample table contains fewer than 40,000 clones; only one count was recorded for 85% to 90% of them. The top ten constitute roughly 10% of the sample. The sample here was CD8+ T cells from peripheral blood mononuclear cells, taken in the second trimester of pregnancy. The receptors were sampled from a female donor with multiple sclerosis, enrolled in a pregnancy study.

This rearrangement joins TRBV6-5 to TRBJ2-1; 10 bases match TRBD1. The length of the CDR3 is 14 residues. The junction had 4 bases not matched to a gene; V was cut back by 4 bases and J by 7 bases. The V gene's germline CDR1 is MNHEY and CDR2 SVGAGI. CDR3 in amino acids: CASSWGQGWNEQFF. The CDR3 DNA reads TGTGCCAGCAGTTGGGGACAGGGGTGGAATGAGCAGTTCTTC.

The chain employs TRBV7-9 and TRBJ2-4; 9 bases fit TRBD1. V lost 4 bases, J lost 2 bases, and 6 bases stayed unmatched. The germline CDR1 and CDR2 sequences are SEHNR and FQNEAQ (reference sequence). This CDR3 contains 16 residues. The CDR3 bases are TGTGCCAGCAGCTCGGGGACAGGGAAAACCAAAAACATTCAGTACTTC. Translating gives CASSSGTGKTKNIQYF.

In this sample, this clone turned up once. The V gene is TRBV9, the J gene TRBJ1-4, with a possible D match to TRBD1 (5 bases). The CDR3 spans 13 residues. The V gene lost 4 bases and the J gene lost 7 bases, with 11 bases spanning the gap. CDR1 is SGDLS and CDR2 is YYNGEE in the germline V gene. CDR3 sequence reads: CASSHPQGEKLFF. The CDR3 bases are TGTGCCAGCAGCCACCCCCAGGGTGAAAAACTGTTTTTT.

V usage is TRBV15 and J usage is TRBJ1-2; D uncertain. The CDR3 is 10 amino acids. Germline CDR1 reads LNHNV; CDR2 reads YYDKDF (reference sequence). V was clipped by 8 bases and J by 6 bases, with 7 bases between them. CDR3: CATGSNGYTF. DNA for the CDR3: TGTGCCACCGGTAGTAATGGCTACACCTTC.

The rearrangement links TRBV5-5 to TRBJ2-3, with D tentatively TRBD2 (6 bases). CDR3 length: 16 residues. Germline V gene data show CDR1 as SGHKS and CDR2 as YYEKEE (reference sequence). Trimming shortened V by 0 bases and J by 2 bases, and 13 bases separated the two germline ends. CDR3 region: CASSLGDSGNTDTQYF. The CDR3 nucleotides read TGTGCCAGCAGCTTGGGGGACTCGGGGAACACAGATACGCAGTATTTT.

The chain has TRBV11-2 and TRBJ1-2; D may be TRBD1 (5 bases). Trimming stripped 0 bases from V and 10 bases from J, with 15 bases between. CDR1 is SGHAT, CDR2 FQNNGV, per germline. This CDR3 has 14 residues. Here the CDR3 reads CASSLEALTDTYTF. CDR3 bases: TGTGCCAGCAGCTTAGAGGCTCTGACAGACACCTACACCTTC.

The gene calls are TRBV11-3 and TRBJ1-1; 9 nucleotides agree with TRBD1. Germline CDR1 and CDR2: SGHNT and YENEEA. The CDR3 loop spans 18 amino acids. J gave up 0 bases and V 7 bases, and 15 bases lay outside the gene matches. DNA of the CDR3: TGTGCCAGCAAGTCAAGGGTTGGGACAGGGAAAATGAACACTGAAGCTTTCTTT. It specifies CASKSRVGTGKMNTEAFF.

The chain recombines TRBV27 with TRBJ1-1; the D gene is possibly TRBD1 (5 bases). This CDR3 region has 15 residues. Per germline, CDR1 MNHEY and CDR2 SMNVEV (reference sequence). The ends were cut back, 8 bases at V and 3 bases at J, with 19 bases in the middle. The CDR3 nucleotides read TGTGCCAGCGTCAAATCGGGGGGAGGGTACACTGAAGCTTTCTTT. Encoded protein: CASVKSGGGYTEAFF.

The chain links TRBV27 to TRBJ2-7; 10 bases agree with TRBD2. V trimming: 8 bases; J trimming: 4 bases; junction bases outside the gene matches: 8. The CDR3 is 14 residues long. Per the germline V gene, CDR1 is MNHEY and CDR2 is SMNVEV (reference sequence). This CDR3 is CASSSSGSWYEQYF. Here the CDR3 DNA reads TGTGCCAGCTCTTCTAGCGGGAGTTGGTACGAGCAGTACTTC.

In its sample, this clone was seen once. The rearrangement links TRBV7-2 to TRBJ2-2; 8 nucleotides line up with TRBD1. The trim removed 4 bases at V and 0 bases at J, leaving 7 bases unmatched. CDR3 length equals 17 residues. The germline V gene has CDR1 SGHTA and CDR2 FQGNSA. The CDR3 loop is CASSSPRQGTNTGELFF. The CDR3 region has the DNA TGTGCCAGCAGCTCCCCCAGACAGGGGACGAACACCGGGGAGCTGTTTTTT.

This clone turned up a few times. This chain connects TRBV7-9 to TRBJ2-7; D not resolved. CDR1 is SEHNR, CDR2 FQNEAQ, per germline (reference sequence). V was cut by 3 bases and J by 1 base, with 10 bases left in between. There are 14 residues in the CDR3. As DNA, the CDR3 is TGTGCCAGCAGCTTTTCCGGGTCTTCCTACGAGCAGTACTTC. Its translation: CASSFSGSSYEQYF. The variable domain in full, completed from reference TRBV7-9 and TRBJ2-7, reads DTGVSQNPRHKITKRGQNVTFRCDPISEHNRLYWYRQTLGQGPEFLTYFQNEAQLEKSRLLSDRFSAERPKGSFSTLEIQRTEQGDSAMYLCASSFSGSSYEQYFGPGTRLTVT.

The V call is TRBV4-1, the J call TRBJ2-3, with D possibly being TRBD2 (7 bases). With 0 bases removed from V and 3 bases from J, the gap between germline ends came to 16 bases. The CDR3 length is 17 residues. The V gene's germline CDR1 is MGHRA and CDR2 YSYEKL. The CDR3 loop is CASSQDLEGGPTDTQYF. Here the CDR3 DNA reads TGCGCCAGCAGCCAAGATTTGGAGGGGGGGCCGACAGATACGCAGTATTTT.

This sequence joins TRBV5-4 and TRBJ2-1, with 7 bases fitting TRBD2. The V gene end was trimmed by 0 bases and the J gene end by 4 bases; junction bases not matched to a gene: 4. The CDR3 runs to 15 residues. Looked up from germline, CDR1 is SGHNT and CDR2 is YYREEE (reference sequence). The CDR3 loop reads CASSLGEGGYNEQFF. The CDR3 DNA sequence: TGTGCCAGCAGCTTGGGGGAGGGAGGGTACAATGAGCAGTTCTTC.

The V gene is TRBV28, the J gene TRBJ2-2; 12 bases map to TRBD2. The CDR3 is 17 residues long. Germline CDR1 MDHEN, CDR2 SYDVKM. V was pared by 3 bases and J by 4 bases, with 6 bases of the junction left unmatched. The chain's CDR3 is CASSFSTSGGFTGELFF. In nucleotides, the CDR3 is TGTGCCAGCAGTTTCTCGACTAGCGGGGGATTCACCGGGGAGCTGTTTTTT.

The chain recombines TRBV5-4 with TRBJ2-7, with D possibly matching TRBD2 (6 bases). Trimming left V 0 bases short and J 1 base short, with 11 bases between. Germline assignment: CDR1 SGHNT and CDR2 YYREEE (reference sequence). The CDR3 length is 15 residues. CDR3 loop: CASSLVRAGSYEQYF. The CDR3 nucleotides read TGTGCCAGCAGCTTGGTCAGGGCGGGGTCCTACGAGCAGTACTTC.

The chain recombines TRBV11-2 with TRBJ2-1; TRBD1 matches 8 bases. The CDR3 is 12 amino acids. The V segment lost 10 bases and the J segment 7 bases; nucleotides outside the gene matches: 6. Germline V gives CDR1 SGHAT, CDR2 FQNNGV. Here the CDR3 reads CATTRTGNEQFF. The DNA of the CDR3 is TGTGCCACAACACGGACAGGGAATGAGCAGTTCTTC.

The chain links TRBV10-3 to TRBJ1-2; D is uncertain. There are 17 residues in the CDR3. Germline CDR1 is ENHRY and CDR2 is SYGVKD. V lost 0 bases to trimming and J lost 6 bases, with 20 bases between them. The CDR3 DNA sequence: TGTGCCATCAGTGAGTCCAGCGGTACAAAATTGAACCATGGCTACACCTTC. Encoded protein: CAISESSGTKLNHGYTF.

The chain is built from TRBV9 and TRBJ2-7, with 10 nucleotides matching TRBD1. The CDR3 loop spans 15 amino acids. After removal of 4 bases from V and 4 bases from J, the junction contained 8 bases not matched to a gene. Germline V gene lookup returns CDR1 SGDLS and CDR2 YYNGEE. Here the CDR3 DNA reads TGTGCCAGCAGCCCCGGTGCGGGACAGGGGTACGAGCAGTACTTC. Amino acids: CASSPGAGQGYEQYF.

This chain uses TRBV30 with TRBJ2-7, with 8 bases lining up with TRBD1. This CDR3 region has 13 residues. V gave up 1 base and J gave up 6 bases; unmatched junction bases: 5. From germline, CDR1 is GTSNPN and CDR2 SVGIG (reference sequence). The DNA for the CDR3 is TGTGCCTGGAGTGACTGGACAGGGACCGAGCAGTACTTC. Translated, it gives CAWSDWTGTEQYF. The entire variable domain, with the rest obtained from reference TRBV30 and TRBJ2-7, is as follows: SQTIHQWPATLVQPVGSPLSLECTVEGTSNPNLYWYRQAAGRGLQLLFYSVGIGQISSEVPQNLSASRPQDRQFILSSKKLLLSDSGFYLCAWSDWTGTEQYFGPGTRLTVT.

The J gene is TRBJ1-1, the V gene TRBV4-2; D remains ambiguous. This CDR3 contains 14 residues. Looked up from germline, CDR1 is LGHNA and CDR2 is YNFKEQ. Between the trimmed V and J ends, which lost 1 base and 1 base, there was a span of 7 bases. CDR3 bases: TGTGCCAGCAGCCAAGTGCCAGGGAACACTGAAGCTTTCTTT. The encoded protein is CASSQVPGNTEAFF.